The T cell receptor beta chain described here comes from a study of spatial heterogeneity in lung cancer. Overall study: Where they were available, follow-up PBMC samples were sequenced, at a median of approximately two years after resection. Sequences of the beta chain were consistently detected in greater numbers than alpha-chain sequences.

This sample's time point: blood at routine non-recurrence follow-up after resection. Tumor, nontumor lung or frozen PBMC supplied whole RNA that was sequenced unsorted. Germline CDR1 is SEHNR and CDR2 is FQNEAQ (reference sequence). CDR3 size: 13 residues. Trimming cost V 7 bases and J 4 bases, with 13 bases left between them. Unique molecular identifiers, one per molecule, were present on every TCR cDNA molecule. TCRdb fed the 5' RACE reads into MiXCR, producing one record per CDR3 protein. The sample includes 45,000 to 65,000 distinct CDR3 sequences, 6.5% to 7.5% seen only once; the top ten take roughly 37%. This clonotype appeared a few times.

The origin of this receptor is a female donor with early-stage non-small cell lung cancer. The sample consisted of PBMCs, taken at follow-up. The rearrangement links TRBV7-9 to TRBJ1-2; D possibly corresponds to TRBD1 (5 bases). This CDR3 is CASNRDGLYGYTF. In DNA form, the CDR3 reads TGTGCCAGCAACCGGGACGGTCTCTATGGCTACACCTTC.